Shown below are 22 T cell receptor beta chains from a single sample sequenced in a study of identical twins (dated by TCRdb to 2015 to 2016). Libraries were constructed by 5' RACE. TCRdb lists the instrument as Illumina HiSeq 2000. The public reads were quality trimmed at Q25 with fastp and then assembled into clones with MiXCR by TCRdb, keeping productive beta chains. Identical CDR3 proteins give one entry, which carries the most common genes and DNA. A total of about 1.7 million distinct CDR3 sequences appear in this sample, around a third of them only once. The leading ten clones occupy about 0.25% of the sample. Sequencing was done on a sample of cord blood. The receptors were gathered from a newborn girl in good health.

This clonotype appeared a few times. The rearrangement joins TRBV10-3 to TRBJ1-6, with D unresolved. The CDR3 is made up of 16 amino acids. CDR1 and CDR2 from the germline V gene are ENHRY and SYGVKD. Trimming took off 4 bases at V and 0 bases at J, with 10 bases between the two ends. The CDR3 DNA reads TGTGCCATCAGTGGGGGAGTTTTCTCCTATAATTCACCCCTCCACTTT. Its protein is CAISGGVFSYNSPLHF.

The V call is TRBV20-1, the J call TRBJ2-7; 12 bases are a match to TRBD2. CDR3 length equals 16 residues. The germline V gene encodes CDR1 DFQATT and CDR2 SNEGSKA (reference sequence). V lost 5 bases, J lost 2 bases, and 10 bases stayed unmatched. The DNA for the CDR3 is TGCAGTGCTGGGAGACTAGCGGGGGCCTACGCCTACGAGCAGTACTTC. This translates into CSAGRLAGAYAYEQYF.

V is TRBV25-1 and J is TRBJ2-7; 10 nucleotides match TRBD2. The V and J ends lost 0 bases and 0 bases, in that order; junction bases with no gene match: 2. CDR1 MGHDK and CDR2 SYGVNS come from the germline V gene. This CDR3 is built from 16 residues. CDR3 bases: TGTGCCAGCAGTGAATATAGGACTAGCGGCTCCTACGAGCAGTACTTC. This encodes CASSEYRTSGSYEQYF.

The chain has TRBV12-3 or TRBV12-4 and TRBJ1-5; D remains unclear. The CDR3 spans 15 residues. V was trimmed by 6 bases and J by 7 bases, leaving 19 bases between them. The CDR3 loop reads CASSNPPVWEQPQHF. In DNA form, the CDR3 reads TGTGCCAGCAGCAATCCTCCTGTTTGGGAACAGCCCCAGCATTTT.

The chain couples TRBV12-3 or TRBV12-4 to TRBJ1-1; no clear D gene. V was trimmed by 3 bases and J by 10 bases, leaving 6 bases between them. The CDR3 is made up of 10 amino acids. CDR3 in amino acids: CASSFIGAFF. In DNA form, the CDR3 reads TGTGCCAGCAGTTTCATTGGAGCTTTCTTT.

The genes are TRBV5-1 and TRBJ2-3, with D perhaps TRBD1 (6 bases). V was trimmed by 6 bases and J by 6 bases, leaving 17 bases between them. The CDR3 length is 14 residues. Germline V gives CDR1 SGHRS, CDR2 YFSETQ. The CDR3 reads CASTRTVPLDTQYF. DNA for the CDR3: TGCGCCAGCACCCGGACAGTTCCGCTTGATACGCAGTATTTT.

This clonotype has more than one count but fewer than ten. The gene calls are TRBV25-1 and TRBJ2-3, with D perhaps matching TRBD2 (6 bases). The germline CDR1 and CDR2 sequences are MGHDK and SYGVNS. The CDR3 extends over 14 amino acids. V was cut by 3 bases and J by 3 bases, with 10 bases left in between. CDR3 sequence: CASSDTGVTDTQYF. CDR3 in DNA: TGTGCCAGCAGTGATACGGGGGTTACAGATACGCAGTATTTT.

This clonotype has more than one count but fewer than ten. The chain recombines TRBV6-1 with TRBJ2-5; 10 bases align to TRBD2. There are 18 residues in the CDR3. Germline values: CDR1 MNHNS, CDR2 SASEGT. V gave up 4 bases and J gave up 2 bases; unmatched junction bases: 13. The DNA of the CDR3 is TGTGCCAGCAGTGCCGCCGCGCCGTCTAGCGGGAGACAAGAGACCCAGTACTTC. It codes for CASSAAAPSSGRQETQYF.

The chain carries TRBV12-3 or TRBV12-4 and TRBJ2-4; TRBD2 matches 7 bases. The CDR3 has 14 amino acids. Trimming took 3 bases from V and 8 from J; bases not matched to a gene: 7. The CDR3 DNA is TGTGCCAGCAGTTTTAGGACGGGAGGTGACATTCAGTACTTC. It codes for CASSFRTGGDIQYF.

The table lists this clonotype with a few counts. The chain is built from TRBV6-5 and TRBJ1-6, with D unclear. Trimming stripped 5 bases from V and 6 bases from J, with 11 bases between. The CDR3 length is 14 residues. The germline V gene has CDR1 MNHEY and CDR2 SVGAGI. CDR3 amino acids: CASSRAGANSPLHF. The CDR3 DNA reads TGTGCCAGCAGTCGAGCAGGCGCTAATTCACCCCTCCACTTT.

The chain is built from TRBV20-1 and TRBJ2-4, with D possibly matching TRBD2 (7 bases). This CDR3 is built from 16 residues. Trimming took off 5 bases at V and 0 bases at J, with 17 bases between the two ends. Germline V gene data show CDR1 as DFQATT and CDR2 as SNEGSKA (reference sequence). CDR3 DNA: TGCAGTGCTTGGGGGGGCAGTAGTCTAGCCAAAAACATTCAGTACTTC. Translating it yields CSAWGGSSLAKNIQYF.

In its sample, this clonotype was seen many times. The chain combines TRBV20-1 with TRBJ2-3, with unresolved D. The CDR3 spans 11 residues. Trimming left V 4 bases short and J 4 bases short, with 6 bases between. Germline CDR1 DFQATT, CDR2 SNEGSKA (reference sequence). Written as DNA, the CDR3 is TGCAGTGCTAAACGCGCAGATACGCAGTATTTT. This gives the protein CSAKRADTQYF.

This clonotype turned up a few times. The chain combines TRBV20-1 with TRBJ1-4; 8 bases map to TRBD1. The length of the CDR3 is 15 residues. The germline gives CDR1 DFQATT, CDR2 SNEGSKA (reference sequence). V lost 6 bases and J lost 7; bases outside the gene matches: 13. The CDR3 protein is CSAKGQARPREKLFF. CDR3 DNA sequence: TGCAGTGCCAAGGGACAGGCCCGCCCCCGTGAAAAACTGTTTTTT.

This chain links TRBV7-2 with TRBJ1-2; D remains ambiguous. This CDR3 has 16 residues. Germline V CDR1 and CDR2: SGHTA, FQGNSA. The V end lost 1 base, the J end lost 4 bases, and 16 bases lay between the germline ends. CDR3 loop: CASSLGPSAKGYGYTF. CDR3 nucleotides: TGTGCCAGCAGCTTAGGGCCGAGCGCCAAGGGCTATGGCTACACCTTC.

The chain couples TRBV27 to TRBJ2-3, with 9 bases identical to TRBD1. Germline V CDR1 and CDR2: MNHEY, SMNVEV (reference sequence). CDR3 length: 15 amino acids. The J segment lost 2 bases and the V segment lost 5 bases, leaving 5 bases of the junction unmatched. DNA of the CDR3: TGTGCCAGCAGTACCAGACAGGGGGACACAGATACGCAGTATTTT. The encoded protein is CASSTRQGDTDTQYF.

This clonotype has ten or more counts. The chain recombines TRBV7-9 with TRBJ2-7; the D gene is possibly TRBD2 (6 bases). V lost 6 bases and J 3 bases, leaving 12 bases between the germline ends. The CDR3 extends over 13 amino acids. The germline CDR1 and CDR2 sequences are SEHNR and FQNEAQ (reference sequence). Written as DNA, the CDR3 is TGTGCCAGCAGGTTGAGTAGCGGCTACGAGCAGTACTTC. It is translated as CASRLSSGYEQYF.

The chain uses TRBV19 and TRBJ2-6; no firm D call. From germline, CDR1 is LNHDA and CDR2 SQIVND (reference sequence). V was cut by 7 bases and J by 0 bases, with 13 bases left in between. CDR3 length: 16 amino acids. The CDR3 nucleotides read TGTGCCAGTACGAGGACGGGTAACTCTGGGGCCAACGTCCTGACTTTC. As protein: CASTRTGNSGANVLTF.

The CDR3 DNA follows: TGCAGTGCTAGGGGTCGACAGGGGGGACACAATGAGCAGTTCTTC. Amino acid sequence: CSARGRQGGHNEQFF. V usage is TRBV20-1 and J usage is TRBJ2-1; 9 bases are a match to TRBD1. The trim removed 3 bases at V and 5 bases at J, leaving 8 bases unmatched. This CDR3 contains 15 residues. The V gene's germline CDR1 is DFQATT and CDR2 SNEGSKA (reference sequence).

This clonotype showed up just a few times. The rearrangement joins TRBV14 to TRBJ2-3, with D perhaps TRBD1 (5 bases). V was cut by 4 bases and J by 0 bases, with 17 bases left in between. This CDR3 comprises 17 residues. Germline V CDR1 and CDR2: SGHDN, FVKESK. CDR3 residues: CASSPFPRGRSTDTQYF. The CDR3 DNA follows: TGTGCCAGCAGCCCCTTTCCTAGGGGCCGTAGCACAGATACGCAGTATTTT. Looking up the rest from reference TRBV14 and TRBJ2-3 gives the full variable domain: EAGVTQFPSHSVIEKGQTVTLRCDPISGHDNLYWYRRVMGKEIKFLLHFVKESKQDESGMPNNRFLAERTGGTYSTLKVQPAELEDSGVYFCASSPFPRGRSTDTQYFGPGTRLTVL.

Only a few counts were recorded for this clonotype. This chain joins TRBV29-1 and TRBJ1-1; D gene uncertain. Germline lookup yields CDR1 SQVTM and CDR2 ANQGSEA. The CDR3 sequence is 14 residues long. With 4 bases removed from V and 1 base from J, the gap between germline ends came to 13 bases. The CDR3 DNA follows: TGCAGCGTTGTAGGGAGATGGGCGAACACTGAAGCTTTCTTT. Protein sequence: CSVVGRWANTEAFF. Variable domain in full (rest from reference TRBV29-1 and TRBJ1-1): SAVISQKPSRDICQRGTSLTIQCQVDSQVTMMFWYRQQPGQSLTLIATANQGSEATYESGFVIDKFPISRPNLTFSTLTVSNMSPEDSSIYLCSVVGRWANTEAFFGQGTRLTVV.

This chain joins TRBV20-1 and TRBJ1-1; D is uncertain. The CDR3 is made up of 15 amino acids. Germline V gene sequence: CDR1 DFQATT, CDR2 SNEGSKA (reference sequence). Trimming took off 6 bases at V and 3 bases at J, with 20 bases between the two ends. The CDR3 sequence: CSAYDFLQRDTEAFF. The CDR3 region has the DNA TGCAGTGCCTATGACTTCCTCCAACGGGACACTGAAGCTTTCTTT.

This clonotype was found a few times. The CDR3 loop reads CSASGTRFLEQYF. CDR3 sequence (DNA): TGCAGTGCTAGCGGGACAAGGTTCCTAGAGCAGTACTTC. The chain uses TRBV20-1 and TRBJ2-7; D is perhaps TRBD1 (6 bases). The CDR3 sequence is 13 residues long. V was shortened by 3 bases and J by 7 bases, with 16 bases between the two germline ends. Germline V gives CDR1 DFQATT, CDR2 SNEGSKA (reference sequence).